Shown below are 31 T cell receptor beta chains from a single sample sequenced in a study of CD8 T cells in ankylosing spondylitis (dated by TCRdb to about 2017). Results the study describes overall, beyond this receptor: A TCR beta motif of several highly homologous amino acid variants appeared characteristic of blood from ankylosing spondylitis patients.

These TCRs' antigens remain unknown. Libraries were built with 5' RACE. The run used an Illumina HiSeq 2500. Using fastp at Q25 and MiXCR, TCRdb reprocessed the public reads and kept productive beta chains. Rows with one shared CDR3 protein collapse into an entry with the most common genes and DNA. Here the sample has about 800,000 distinct CDR3 sequences; 12% occur a single time. The ten largest clones capture 0.45% to 0.6% of the sample. What was sequenced was blood, either unsorted or a sorted T cell fraction (not recorded which). Source of these receptors: a male donor with ankylosing spondylitis.

This clonotype showed up just a few times. The CDR3: CSAPRSHLAAYNEQFF. The DNA of the CDR3 is TGCAGTGCCCCCCGGAGCCACCTAGCGGCCTACAATGAGCAGTTCTTC. V and J are TRBV20-1 and TRBJ2-1, with TRBD2 identical over 7 bases. Germline values: CDR1 DFQATT, CDR2 SNEGSKA (reference sequence). This CDR3 is 16 amino acids long. With 6 bases clipped from V and 2 bases from J, the junction kept 13 bases outside the gene matches.

At least ten counts were recorded for this clonotype. The chain joins TRBV5-1 to TRBJ2-7, with D tentatively TRBD2 (5 bases). CDR1 SGHRS and CDR2 YFSETQ come from the germline V gene. Trimming left V 0 bases short and J 2 bases short, with 15 bases between. There are 16 residues in the CDR3. This chain's CDR3 is CASSLDAGSLTYEQYF. CDR3 DNA sequence: TGCGCCAGCAGCTTGGACGCGGGCAGCCTCACCTACGAGCAGTACTTC. The variable domain in full, with the rest retrieved from reference TRBV5-1 and TRBJ2-7, is KAGVTQTPRYLIKTRGQQVTLSCSPISGHRSVSWYQQTPGQGLQFLFEYFSETQRNKGNFPGRFSGRQFSNSRSEMNVSTLELGDSALYLCASSLDAGSLTYEQYFGPGTRLTVT.

The genes are TRBV29-1 and TRBJ2-4; 8 nucleotides match TRBD1. Germline V gives CDR1 SQVTM, CDR2 ANQGSEA. J lost 6 bases, V lost 6 bases, and 10 bases had no gene match. CDR3 length: 14 amino acids. CDR3: CSVGQGAPRNIQYF. The CDR3 coding sequence is TGCAGCGTGGGCCAGGGGGCGCCGAGAAACATTCAGTACTTC.

The chain links TRBV7-2 to TRBJ2-7; D could derive from TRBD1 or TRBD2 (5 bases each). In germline, CDR1 is SGHTA, CDR2 FQGNSA. Trimming cost V 3 bases and J 7 bases, with 13 bases left between them. The CDR3 is made up of 13 amino acids. The CDR3 sequence is CASSFRGEQEQYF. The CDR3 DNA reads as TGTGCCAGCAGCTTCCGGGGCGAACAAGAGCAGTACTTC.

This CDR3 reads CASHHRSGFSNQPQHF. DNA for the CDR3: TGTGCCAGTCACCACCGGTCCGGGTTTAGCAATCAGCCCCAGCATTTT. The gene calls are TRBV19 and TRBJ1-5, with no clear D. In germline, CDR1 is LNHDA, CDR2 SQIVND (reference sequence). Trimming stripped 8 bases from V and 0 bases from J, with 17 bases between. The CDR3 loop spans 16 amino acids.

The chain is built from TRBV5-1 and TRBJ2-1, with D unclear. From germline, CDR1 is SGHRS and CDR2 YFSETQ. This CDR3 is 15 amino acids long. The V and J ends lost 0 bases and 0 bases respectively, with 7 bases between them. The CDR3 loop is CASSLGLNSYNEQFF. In DNA, the CDR3 is TGCGCCAGCAGCTTGGGCCTCAACTCCTACAATGAGCAGTTCTTC.

V is TRBV6-2 or TRBV6-3 and J is TRBJ1-6; no reliable D call. This CDR3 is built from 14 residues. Looked up from germline, CDR1 is MNHEY and CDR2 is SVGEGT. Trimming shortened V by 8 bases and J by 9 bases, and 17 bases separated the two germline ends. In DNA form, the CDR3 reads TGTGCCAGCTCGAAGTGGCAGGATTTTTCACCCCTCCACTTT. It yields the protein CASSKWQDFSPLHF.

The rearrangement links TRBV15 to TRBJ2-5; D possibly corresponds to TRBD2 (6 bases). CDR3 size: 16 residues. Germline lookup yields CDR1 LNHNV and CDR2 YYDKDF (reference sequence). V shed 1 base and J shed 1 base, with 13 bases lying between them. CDR3 region: CATSRVQGGPQETQYF. Written as DNA, the CDR3 is TGTGCCACCAGCAGAGTGCAGGGAGGCCCCCAAGAGACCCAGTACTTC.

This clonotype was detected many times. V usage is TRBV4-1 and J usage is TRBJ2-1; D may be TRBD2 (6 bases). Trimming stripped 4 bases from V and 0 bases from J, with 10 bases between. This CDR3 contains 15 residues. Germline V gives CDR1 MGHRA, CDR2 YSYEKL. CDR3 DNA sequence: TGCGCCAGCAGCCGTGGGGGAGGCTCCTACAATGAGCAGTTCTTC. Translating gives CASSRGGGSYNEQFF.

The J gene is TRBJ2-1, the V gene TRBV7-2; 11 nucleotides align to TRBD2. The CDR3 covers 15 residues. The V and J ends lost 4 bases and 9 bases, in that order; junction bases with no gene match: 8. Germline CDR1 is SGHTA and CDR2 is FQGNSA. The CDR3 DNA sequence: TGTGCCAGCAGCTCCACTAGCGGGGGCGTTTCTGAGCAGTTCTTC. Amino acid sequence: CASSSTSGGVSEQFF.

V is TRBV7-2 and J is TRBJ2-5, with D possibly matching TRBD2 (6 bases). The ends were cut back, 5 bases at V and 3 bases at J, with 22 bases in the middle. CDR1 is SGHTA and CDR2 is FQGNSA in the germline V gene. CDR3 length: 17 residues. The CDR3 protein is CASSPFRSGYLKETQYF. CDR3 DNA: TGTGCCAGCAGCCCCTTTCGTAGCGGTTATCTAAAAGAGACCCAGTACTTC.

The rearrangement joins TRBV7-3 to TRBJ1-2; D gene uncertain. The length of the CDR3 is 14 residues. CDR1 and CDR2 from the germline V gene are SGHTA and FQGTGA. V lost 5 bases and J 4 bases, leaving 14 bases between the germline ends. CDR3 in amino acids: CASSRNTGGYGYTF. In DNA form, the CDR3 reads TGTGCCAGCAGCCGAAACACGGGCGGCTATGGCTACACCTTC.

This chain uses TRBV5-5 with TRBJ2-7, with a weak D call TRBD1 (6 bases). There are 15 residues in the CDR3. CDR1 is SGHKS, CDR2 YYEKEE, per germline (reference sequence). V lost 6 bases to trimming and J lost 7 bases, with 23 bases between them. CDR3 sequence: CASTQGQILGGEQYF. CDR3 DNA sequence: TGTGCCAGCACCCAGGGGCAGATCCTTGGCGGAGAGCAGTACTTC. The variable domain in full, with the rest retrieved from reference TRBV5-5 and TRBJ2-7, is DAGVTQSPTHLIKTRGQQVTLRCSPISGHKSVSWYQQVLGQGPQFIFQYYEKEERGRGNFPDRFSARQFPNYSSELNVNALLLGDSALYLCASTQGQILGGEQYFGPGTRLTVT.

This clonotype was seen more than once but under ten times. J is TRBJ2-7 and V is TRBV6-1, with D perhaps matching TRBD1 (6 bases). V lost 5 bases and J lost 6, with 17 bases in between. Germline V gene lookup returns CDR1 MNHNS and CDR2 SASEGT. The CDR3 totals 14 residues. CDR3 DNA sequence: TGTGCCAGCAGTCGGACAGCTACGTCCGCCGAGCAGTACTTC. Its translation is CASSRTATSAEQYF.

This clonotype was seen only a few times. The V call is TRBV20-1, the J call TRBJ2-7; the D call may be TRBD1 or TRBD2 (5 bases each). Germline V gene lookup returns CDR1 DFQATT and CDR2 SNEGSKA (reference sequence). The V gene lost 4 bases and the J gene lost 3 bases, with 13 bases spanning the gap. The CDR3 spans 13 residues. Here the CDR3 DNA reads TGCAGTGCTAAACGGGGCGCTTACTACGAGCAGTACTTC. Translating it yields CSAKRGAYYEQYF.

In its sample, this clonotype was seen a few times. The chain has TRBV27 and TRBJ2-1; TRBD2 might be the D (5 bases). This CDR3 comprises 17 residues. Germline assignment: CDR1 MNHEY and CDR2 SMNVEV (reference sequence). The V gene lost 2 bases and the J gene lost 4 bases, with 18 bases spanning the gap. The CDR3 DNA reads TGTGCCAGCAGTTTAATCGGGAATAGTATGGGTTACAATGAGCAGTTCTTC. As protein: CASSLIGNSMGYNEQFF.

This clonotype was observed at least ten times. This chain links TRBV29-1 with TRBJ1-1; D call uncertain. Trimming removed 4 bases at V and 1 base at J, with 10 bases between. The CDR3 has 13 residues. Looked up from germline, CDR1 is SQVTM and CDR2 is ANQGSEA. This chain's CDR3 is CSVVKSANTEAFF. DNA of the CDR3: TGCAGCGTTGTTAAGTCAGCGAACACTGAAGCTTTCTTT. Full variable domain (remainder filled in from reference TRBV29-1 and TRBJ1-1): SAVISQKPSRDICQRGTSLTIQCQVDSQVTMMFWYRQQPGQSLTLIATANQGSEATYESGFVIDKFPISRPNLTFSTLTVSNMSPEDSSIYLCSVVKSANTEAFFGQGTRLTVV.

The rearrangement uses TRBV5-6 and TRBJ2-3; 13 nucleotides align to TRBD2. This CDR3 spans 14 amino acids. V was pared by 4 bases and J by 7 bases, with 3 bases of the junction left unmatched. Germline V gives CDR1 SGHDT, CDR2 YYEEEE. CDR3 in amino acids: CASSTGTSGNTQYF. CDR3 DNA sequence: TGTGCCAGCAGCACCGGGACTAGCGGGAATACGCAGTATTTT.

This clonotype was counted many times. The rearrangement joins TRBV6-2 or TRBV6-3 to TRBJ2-1, with unresolved D. Germline V gene lookup returns CDR1 MNHEY and CDR2 SVGEGT. This CDR3 has 15 amino acids. With 6 bases removed from V and 0 bases from J, the gap between germline ends came to 12 bases. DNA of the CDR3: TGTGCCAGCAGCCTCTTCCCACGCTCCTACAATGAGCAGTTCTTC. Its translation is CASSLFPRSYNEQFF.

The chain carries TRBV28 and TRBJ2-7; 8 nucleotides line up with TRBD2. Germline-derived CDR1 and CDR2 are MDHEN and SYDVKM. The CDR3 is made up of 14 amino acids. V trimming: 4 bases; J trimming: 2 bases; junction bases outside the gene matches: 4. This CDR3 reads CASSWTSTTYEQYF. In DNA, the CDR3 is TGTGCCAGCAGTTGGACTAGCACTACCTACGAGCAGTACTTC. Combining the CDR3 with reference TRBV28 and TRBJ2-7 gives the whole variable domain DVKVTQSSRYLVKRTGEKVFLECVQDMDHENMFWYRQDPGLGLRLIYFSYDVKMKEKGDIPEGYSVSREKKERFSLILESASTNQTSMYLCASSWTSTTYEQYFGPGTRLTVT.

The chain recombines TRBV20-1 with TRBJ1-1, with a weak D call TRBD1 (5 bases). The CDR3 runs to 13 residues. Germline assignment: CDR1 DFQATT and CDR2 SNEGSKA (reference sequence). Trimming left V 6 bases short and J 5 bases short, with 16 bases between. This CDR3 is CSAPRGFQTEAFF. The DNA of the CDR3 is TGCAGTGCACCTCGGGGCTTCCAGACTGAAGCTTTCTTT.

V gene TRBV7-8 combines with J gene TRBJ2-3; D unclear. Trimming took 3 bases from V and 1 from J, leaving 11 bases between them. Germline loops: CDR1 SGHVS, CDR2 FQNEAQ. CDR3 size: 15 residues. This CDR3 is CASSFVSRGTDTQYF. The DNA of the CDR3 is TGTGCCAGCAGCTTTGTTTCTAGGGGCACAGATACGCAGTATTTT.

This chain links TRBV5-1 with TRBJ1-6, with 10 bases aligning to TRBD1. The CDR3 loop spans 15 amino acids. Looked up from germline, CDR1 is SGHRS and CDR2 is YFSETQ. V lost 0 bases and J lost 10; bases outside the gene matches: 4. CDR3: CASSLGGQGRSPLHF. The CDR3 DNA reads as TGCGCCAGCAGCTTGGGGGGACAGGGGAGGTCACCCCTCCACTTT.

The rearrangement joins TRBV11-2 to TRBJ2-2, with 7 positions matching TRBD1. This CDR3 region has 17 residues. CDR1 is SGHAT and CDR2 is FQNNGV in the germline V gene. Trimming cost V 5 bases and J 2 bases; bases outside gene matches: 11. This CDR3 is CASSPQGPRVNTGELFF. CDR3 in DNA: TGTGCCAGCAGCCCACAGGGGCCAAGAGTTAACACCGGGGAGCTGTTTTTT. Based on the CDR3 plus reference TRBV11-2 and TRBJ2-2, the full variable domain is EAGVAQSPRYKIIEKRQSVAFWCNPISGHATLYWYQQILGQGPKLLIQFQNNGVVDDSQLPKDRFSAERLKGVDSTLKIQPAKLEDSAVYLCASSPQGPRVNTGELFFGEGSRLTVL.

This clonotype was seen a handful of times. Here the CDR3 reads CASSRVGSYNEQFF. DNA of the CDR3: TGTGCCAGCAGCCGAGTTGGCTCCTACAATGAGCAGTTCTTC. This chain joins TRBV7-3 and TRBJ2-1, with D hard to call. The V and J ends lost 5 bases and 0 bases respectively, with 8 bases between them. This CDR3 is built from 14 residues. From germline, CDR1 is SGHTA and CDR2 FQGTGA.

This clonotype was detected a few times. The gene calls are TRBV7-2 and TRBJ2-1; no firm D call. Germline loops: CDR1 SGHTA, CDR2 FQGNSA. V was pared by 5 bases and J by 5 bases, with 10 bases between. This CDR3 contains 13 residues. CDR3 residues: CASSLDLDNEQFF. CDR3 DNA: TGTGCCAGCAGCCTCGATTTGGACAATGAGCAGTTCTTC.

The chain links TRBV11-2 to TRBJ2-5; D ambiguous. There are 12 residues in the CDR3. The germline V gene encodes CDR1 SGHAT and CDR2 FQNNGV. The V end lost 4 bases, the J end lost 7 bases, and 10 bases lay between the germline ends. CDR3 in DNA: TGTGCCAGCAGCTCGGATCAGCGGACCCAGTACTTC. Its translation is CASSSDQRTQYF.

This chain links TRBV4-3 with TRBJ1-2; D may be TRBD1 (6 bases). Deletions cut 4 bases from V and 4 bases from J, with 16 bases between. Looked up from germline, CDR1 is LGHNA and CDR2 is YSLEER. The CDR3 spans 15 residues. Here the CDR3 reads CASSPGVGGLYGYTF. Here the CDR3 DNA reads TGCGCCAGCAGCCCTGGCGTCGGGGGGCTCTATGGCTACACCTTC.

This clonotype has at least ten counts. The chain links TRBV6-2 or TRBV6-3 to TRBJ1-5; no definite D call. Deletions cut 2 bases from V and 6 bases from J, with 14 bases between. Germline CDR1 and CDR2: MNHEY and SVGEGT. CDR3 length equals 15 residues. The CDR3 sequence is CASSYRPSTGQPQHF. CDR3 bases: TGTGCCAGCAGTTACAGGCCCTCGACGGGTCAGCCCCAGCATTTT.

The sample holds many counts of this clonotype. V gene TRBV20-1 combines with J gene TRBJ2-1, with unresolved D. Germline CDR1 and CDR2: DFQATT and SNEGSKA (reference sequence). V was clipped by 3 bases and J by 9 bases, with 18 bases between them. The CDR3 sequence is 14 residues long. The CDR3 DNA reads as TGCAGTGCTAGCCAACCAGAACGATCGGGTGAGCAGTTCTTC. This gives the protein CSASQPERSGEQFF.

This clonotype was seen a few times. This chain uses TRBV19 with TRBJ2-3; D remains unclear. V lost 8 bases to trimming and J lost 0 bases, with 3 bases between them. Germline V gene lookup returns CDR1 LNHDA and CDR2 SQIVND (reference sequence). The CDR3 totals 11 residues. CDR3 coding DNA: TGTGCCAGTGCAAGCACAGATACGCAGTATTTT. Encoded protein: CASASTDTQYF.